This TCR beta chain was identified in a study of cytotoxic CD8 clonotypes in ibrutinib-treated CLL. V was trimmed by 1 base and J by 0 bases, leaving 6 bases between them. CDR3 length: 15 residues. Germline V gives CDR1 SGHTA, CDR2 FQGNSA. Repertoires were generated with immunoSEQ multiplex PCR, while TCRdb's copy carries only in-frame clones and drops some. The profile shows 130,000 to 150,000 clones, 85% to 95% of them singletons. This clone was detected only once. The material was PBMCs, obtained after 12 months of ibrutinib treatment. The receptor was isolated from a human donor with chronic lymphocytic leukemia. This chain connects TRBV7-2 to TRBJ1-4, with unresolved D. CDR3 sequence: CASSLVGTTNEKLFF. The DNA of the CDR3 is TGTGCCAGCAGCTTAGTTGGCACAACTAATGAAAAACTGTTTTTT.